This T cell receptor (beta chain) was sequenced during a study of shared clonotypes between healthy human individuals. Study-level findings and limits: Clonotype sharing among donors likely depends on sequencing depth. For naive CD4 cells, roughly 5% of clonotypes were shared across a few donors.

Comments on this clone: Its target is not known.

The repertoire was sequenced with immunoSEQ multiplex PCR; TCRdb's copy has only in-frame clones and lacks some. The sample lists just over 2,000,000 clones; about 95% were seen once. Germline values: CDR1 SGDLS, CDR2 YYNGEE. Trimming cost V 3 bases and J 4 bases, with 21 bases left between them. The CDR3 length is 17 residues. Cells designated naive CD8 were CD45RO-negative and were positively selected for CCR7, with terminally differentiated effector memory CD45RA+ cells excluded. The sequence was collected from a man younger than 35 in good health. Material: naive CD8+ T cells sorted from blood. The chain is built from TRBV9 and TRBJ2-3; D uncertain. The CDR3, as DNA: TGTGCCAGCAGCGATACGACCGGGCCCCACTCGGCAGATACGCAGTATTTT. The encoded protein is CASSDTTGPHSADTQYF.